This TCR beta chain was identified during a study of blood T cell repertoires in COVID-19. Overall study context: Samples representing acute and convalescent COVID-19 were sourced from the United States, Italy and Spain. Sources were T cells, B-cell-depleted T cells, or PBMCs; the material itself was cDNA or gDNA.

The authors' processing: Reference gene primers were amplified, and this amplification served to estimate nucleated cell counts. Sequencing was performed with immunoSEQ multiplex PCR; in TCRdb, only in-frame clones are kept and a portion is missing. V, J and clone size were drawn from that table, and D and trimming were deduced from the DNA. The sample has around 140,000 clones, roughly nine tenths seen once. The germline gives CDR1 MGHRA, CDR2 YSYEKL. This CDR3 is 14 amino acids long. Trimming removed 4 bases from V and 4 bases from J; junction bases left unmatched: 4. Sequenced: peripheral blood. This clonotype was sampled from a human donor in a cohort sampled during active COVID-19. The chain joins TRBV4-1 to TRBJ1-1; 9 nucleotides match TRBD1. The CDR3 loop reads CASSRDRDITEAFF. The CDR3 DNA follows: TGCGCCAGCAGCCGGGACAGGGATATCACTGAAGCTTTCTTT.